A selection of T cell receptor beta chains follows, all from one sample in a study of OX40 agonist ivuxolimab in advanced cancers. Sequencing used immunoSEQ multiplex PCR; TCRdb keeps in-frame clones, though not all of them. The sample consists of under 95,000 clones, 85% of them appearing once. The source was CD4+ or CD8+ T cells sorted from blood, collected in a trial of the OX40 agonist ivuxolimab. Receptor source: an adult with an advanced solid tumor such as melanoma, head and neck, liver or kidney cancer. CDR3s leave out the opening cysteine and the closing phenylalanine or tryptophan. The order of the fields is CDR3 protein, clone size, V gene, J gene. Clone size is given for some rows only: seen once, a few or many times, or a class if the clone is expanded.

CDR3: ASSGGRLAAYEQY
size: .
V: TRBV7-9
J: TRBJ2-7

CDR3: ASSPPQGRDGYT
size: .
V: TRBV18
J: TRBJ1-2

CDR3: ASSWRTADYGYT
size: few
V: TRBV7-2
J: TRBJ1-2

CDR3: ASSYQTGGREKLF
size: .
V: TRBV6-5
J: TRBJ1-4

CDR3: ASRRQESATYNEQF
size: .
V: TRBV2
J: TRBJ2-1

CDR3: ASSPTIAGGSTDTQY
size: .
V: TRBV5-4
J: TRBJ2-3

CDR3: SVWSGNTIY
size: .
V: TRBV29-1
J: TRBJ1-3

CDR3: ASSPDDTDTQY
size: .
V: TRBV18
J: TRBJ2-3

CDR3: ASSDLGLAGGELF
size: .
V: TRBV2
J: TRBJ2-2

CDR3: ASSLAGETQY
size: .
V: TRBV7-9
J: TRBJ2-5

CDR3: ASSQETGLDWGYT
size: .
V: TRBV4-2
J: TRBJ1-2

CDR3: ASSLGSDQETQY
size: few
V: TRBV18
J: TRBJ2-5

CDR3: ASRPTGEGANQPQH
size: .
V: TRBV6-6
J: TRBJ1-5

CDR3: ASQTEETQY
size: .
V: TRBV6-5
J: TRBJ2-5

CDR3: ASSPLYNEQF
size: .
V: TRBV18
J: TRBJ2-1

CDR3: AIPGTARSGNTIY
size: .
V: TRBV2
J: TRBJ1-3

CDR3: ASSDWDRHNSPLH
size: once
V: TRBV6-4
J: TRBJ1-6

CDR3: ASSLGVTSGANVLT
size: few
V: TRBV5-6
J: TRBJ2-6

CDR3: ASSPRTSGSSYNEQF
size: .
V: TRBV5-6
J: TRBJ2-1

CDR3: ASSPPLAGEAYEQY
size: few
V: TRBV13
J: TRBJ2-7

CDR3: ASSLGQSYEQY
size: .
V: TRBV5-1
J: .

CDR3: ASSPTRQGTPQH
size: .
V: TRBV5-8
J: TRBJ1-5

CDR3: ASSPLATYNEQF
size: few
V: TRBV6-1
J: TRBJ2-1

CDR3: ASSQVYPRRYTEAF
size: .
V: TRBV14
J: TRBJ1-1

CDR3: ASSITSGEYEQY
size: .
V: TRBV19
J: TRBJ2-7

CDR3: ASSELAGGPQETQY
size: few
V: TRBV6-1
J: TRBJ2-5

CDR3: ASSTRQASYEQY
size: .
V: TRBV5-1
J: TRBJ2-7

CDR3: ASSSGQGTGNTIY
size: .
V: TRBV7-2
J: TRBJ1-3

CDR3: ASSPGTGATDTQY
size: .
V: TRBV5-6
J: TRBJ2-3

CDR3: ATSRDGSGGLNQPQH
size: .
V: TRBV15
J: TRBJ1-5

CDR3: ASSLTSGRVDTQY
size: .
V: TRBV11-2
J: TRBJ2-3

CDR3: ASSEGWGTGFYNEQF
size: .
V: TRBV9
J: TRBJ2-1

CDR3: ASSLAGGRANTGELF
size: .
V: TRBV11-2
J: TRBJ2-2

CDR3: ASSLDLGRRTAY
size: .
V: TRBV11-2
J: TRBJ2-5

CDR3: ASRIDRIGETQY
size: .
V: TRBV6-1
J: TRBJ2-5

CDR3: SVATGVDTEAF
size: .
V: TRBV29-1
J: TRBJ1-1

CDR3: ASRPVQGGEQF
size: .
V: TRBV5-5
J: TRBJ2-1

CDR3: AISPLGDGYT
size: .
V: TRBV10-3
J: TRBJ1-2

CDR3: SGSTGGHTEAF
size: .
V: TRBV29-1
J: TRBJ1-1

CDR3: AISESIGYYEQY
size: .
V: TRBV10-3
J: TRBJ2-7

CDR3: AISEPSGQETQY
size: .
V: TRBV10-3
J: TRBJ2-5

CDR3: ASSFLQGNTEAF
size: .
V: TRBV28
J: TRBJ1-1

CDR3: ASSRLLAATDTQY
size: .
V: TRBV7-2
J: TRBJ2-3

CDR3: AIAQGTDNEKLF
size: .
V: TRBV10-3
J: TRBJ1-4

CDR3: ASRDPGAIGNEQF
size: .
V: TRBV19
J: TRBJ2-1

CDR3: ASSLKTGDNEQF
size: .
V: TRBV7-2
J: TRBJ2-1

CDR3: ASNPLVAGGWTGELF
size: few
V: TRBV2
J: TRBJ2-2

CDR3: ASIFWGRFYEQY
size: .
V: TRBV5-8
J: .

CDR3: ASSPSPGWSSPLH
size: .
V: TRBV7-2
J: TRBJ1-6

CDR3: ASSHEEGVNEQF
size: once
V: TRBV4-1
J: TRBJ2-1

CDR3: ASSLAGNQPQH
size: .
V: TRBV5-1
J: TRBJ1-5

CDR3: ASSIWRGTGGSGDGYT
size: .
V: TRBV19
J: TRBJ1-2

CDR3: ASSLGDYEQY
size: .
V: TRBV11-2
J: TRBJ2-7

CDR3: ASSPGLAGVTGELF
size: .
V: TRBV7-9
J: TRBJ2-2

CDR3: AISDRSGRDKNIQY
size: .
V: TRBV10-3
J: TRBJ2-4

CDR3: ASSDFYEQY
size: .
V: TRBV10-2
J: TRBJ2-7

CDR3: SVERQLQETQY
size: .
V: TRBV29-1
J: TRBJ2-5

CDR3: ASSLGTSGSEEF
size: .
V: TRBV5-6
J: TRBJ2-1

CDR3: ASSLGGSASNEKLF
size: .
V: TRBV27
J: TRBJ1-4

CDR3: ASSPQLGEGETQY
size: .
V: TRBV5-4
J: TRBJ2-5